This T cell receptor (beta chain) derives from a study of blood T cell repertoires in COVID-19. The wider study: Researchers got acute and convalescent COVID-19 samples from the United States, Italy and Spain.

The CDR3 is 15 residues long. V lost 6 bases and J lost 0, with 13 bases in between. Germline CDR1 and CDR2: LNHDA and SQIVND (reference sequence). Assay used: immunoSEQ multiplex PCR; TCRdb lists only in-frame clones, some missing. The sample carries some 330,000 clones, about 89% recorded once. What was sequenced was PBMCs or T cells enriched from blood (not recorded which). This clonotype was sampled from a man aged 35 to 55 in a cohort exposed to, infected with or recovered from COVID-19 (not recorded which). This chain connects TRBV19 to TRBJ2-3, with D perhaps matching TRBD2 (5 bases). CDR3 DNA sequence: TGTGCCAGTAGCGTGAGCGGCTTTAGCACAGATACGCAGTATTTT. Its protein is CASSVSGFSTDTQYF.